A selection of T cell receptor beta chains follows, all from one sample in a study of high-grade serous ovarian cancer treatment subgroups. Here immunoSEQ multiplex PCR was the method, and the copy in TCRdb shows in-frame clones only, minus some. This sample has 10,000 or so clones; roughly 70% occur once, and the top ten carry roughly 4%. Sequenced sample: tumor tissue. These receptors were collected from a human donor with high-grade serous ovarian cancer. The CDR3 runs from the conserved cysteine through the conserved F or W.

v_call	j_call	cdr3_aa
TRBV5-4	NA	CASSLGRGSSYEQYF
TRBV2	TRBJ2-7	CASLGSDSYEQYF
TRBV29-1	TRBJ1-2	CSVVGRMGGYTF
TRBV5-4	TRBJ2-7	CASSLRGTVSYEQYF
TRBV18	TRBJ2-7	CASSPPGGLAGVGEQYF
TRBV4-2	TRBJ1-1	CASSLDLTGSTEAFF
TRBV7-2	TRBJ2-1	CASRSTGGSYNEQFF
TRBV29-1	TRBJ1-1	CSVEGINTEAFF
TRBV25-1	TRBJ2-4	CASSELSSGKNIQYF
TRBV7-2	TRBJ2-3	CASTGTAYTDTQYF
TRBV4-3	TRBJ2-1	CASSHPTSGYSYNEQFF
TRBV2	TRBJ1-5	CASSEGGHRYQPQHF
TRBV4-3	TRBJ2-7	CASSQDFPGLAGFGGFRYEQYF
TRBV7-9	TRBJ2-5	CASSSRQGGVQEAQYF